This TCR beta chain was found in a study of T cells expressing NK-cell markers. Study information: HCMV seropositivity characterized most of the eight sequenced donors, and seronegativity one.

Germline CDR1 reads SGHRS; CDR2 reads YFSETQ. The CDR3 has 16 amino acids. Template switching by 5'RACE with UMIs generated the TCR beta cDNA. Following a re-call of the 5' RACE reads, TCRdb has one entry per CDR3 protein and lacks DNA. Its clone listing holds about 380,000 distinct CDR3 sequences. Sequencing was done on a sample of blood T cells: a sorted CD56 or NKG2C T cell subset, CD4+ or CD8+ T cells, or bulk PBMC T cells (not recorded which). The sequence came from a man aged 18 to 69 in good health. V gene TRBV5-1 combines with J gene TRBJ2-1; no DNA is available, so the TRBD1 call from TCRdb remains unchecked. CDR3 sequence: CASSTHRNDGKNEQFF. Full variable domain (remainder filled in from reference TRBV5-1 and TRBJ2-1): KAGVTQTPRYLIKTRGQQVTLSCSPISGHRSVSWYQQTPGQGLQFLFEYFSETQRNKGNFPGRFSGRQFSNSRSEMNVSTLELGDSALYLCASSTHRNDGKNEQFFGPGTRLTVL.